This TCR beta chain was retrieved from a study of OX40 agonist ivuxolimab in advanced cancers. Study findings and constraints: Patients who responded partially at 0.1-3.0 mg/kg showed clonal expansion ranking among the lowest.

Method: immunoSEQ multiplex PCR; TCRdb's copy keeps in-frame clones and lacks some. The sample lists approximately 60,000 clones, about 80% occurring once. A remark on this clone: Antigen: not known.

The TCR sequence derives from an adult with an advanced solid tumor such as melanoma, head and neck, liver or kidney cancer. Sequenced material: CD4+ or CD8+ T cells sorted from blood, taken in a trial of the OX40 agonist ivuxolimab.

The CDR3, as DNA: TGTGCCAGCAGCCCGAACCCGGGGACAGCTAATTCACCCCTCCACTTT. Translating it yields CASSPNPGTANSPLHF. This chain uses TRBV27 with TRBJ1-6; 7 bases align to TRBD1. The germline V gene has CDR1 MNHEY and CDR2 SMNVEV (reference sequence). The CDR3 sequence is 16 residues long. The junction had 11 bases not matched to a gene; V was cut back by 6 bases and J by 6 bases.